This T cell receptor (beta chain) was observed in a study of monozygotic twins with inflammatory bowel disease. CDR3 length equals 12 residues. Study-wide results and caveats: The study found lower TCRbeta diversity (inverse Simpson) in IBD patients than in healthy co-twins. Differences in immunosuppressive treatment may have been a source of added variability in patient repertoires.

Comments on this clonotype: The target antigen is unknown.

TCRdb reanalyzed the 5' RACE reads and collapses them to one entry per CDR3 protein, without DNA. Its table lists around 450,000 distinct CDR3 sequences. The rearrangement joins TRBV12-3 or TRBV12-4 to TRBJ1-2; TCRdb reports TRBD1, a call that lacks DNA to check it against. The TCR originated in a human donor with ulcerative colitis or Crohn's disease, or a healthy co-twin of an affected twin (not recorded which). Sequenced input: blood. The chain's CDR3 is CASSTGQSSPTF.